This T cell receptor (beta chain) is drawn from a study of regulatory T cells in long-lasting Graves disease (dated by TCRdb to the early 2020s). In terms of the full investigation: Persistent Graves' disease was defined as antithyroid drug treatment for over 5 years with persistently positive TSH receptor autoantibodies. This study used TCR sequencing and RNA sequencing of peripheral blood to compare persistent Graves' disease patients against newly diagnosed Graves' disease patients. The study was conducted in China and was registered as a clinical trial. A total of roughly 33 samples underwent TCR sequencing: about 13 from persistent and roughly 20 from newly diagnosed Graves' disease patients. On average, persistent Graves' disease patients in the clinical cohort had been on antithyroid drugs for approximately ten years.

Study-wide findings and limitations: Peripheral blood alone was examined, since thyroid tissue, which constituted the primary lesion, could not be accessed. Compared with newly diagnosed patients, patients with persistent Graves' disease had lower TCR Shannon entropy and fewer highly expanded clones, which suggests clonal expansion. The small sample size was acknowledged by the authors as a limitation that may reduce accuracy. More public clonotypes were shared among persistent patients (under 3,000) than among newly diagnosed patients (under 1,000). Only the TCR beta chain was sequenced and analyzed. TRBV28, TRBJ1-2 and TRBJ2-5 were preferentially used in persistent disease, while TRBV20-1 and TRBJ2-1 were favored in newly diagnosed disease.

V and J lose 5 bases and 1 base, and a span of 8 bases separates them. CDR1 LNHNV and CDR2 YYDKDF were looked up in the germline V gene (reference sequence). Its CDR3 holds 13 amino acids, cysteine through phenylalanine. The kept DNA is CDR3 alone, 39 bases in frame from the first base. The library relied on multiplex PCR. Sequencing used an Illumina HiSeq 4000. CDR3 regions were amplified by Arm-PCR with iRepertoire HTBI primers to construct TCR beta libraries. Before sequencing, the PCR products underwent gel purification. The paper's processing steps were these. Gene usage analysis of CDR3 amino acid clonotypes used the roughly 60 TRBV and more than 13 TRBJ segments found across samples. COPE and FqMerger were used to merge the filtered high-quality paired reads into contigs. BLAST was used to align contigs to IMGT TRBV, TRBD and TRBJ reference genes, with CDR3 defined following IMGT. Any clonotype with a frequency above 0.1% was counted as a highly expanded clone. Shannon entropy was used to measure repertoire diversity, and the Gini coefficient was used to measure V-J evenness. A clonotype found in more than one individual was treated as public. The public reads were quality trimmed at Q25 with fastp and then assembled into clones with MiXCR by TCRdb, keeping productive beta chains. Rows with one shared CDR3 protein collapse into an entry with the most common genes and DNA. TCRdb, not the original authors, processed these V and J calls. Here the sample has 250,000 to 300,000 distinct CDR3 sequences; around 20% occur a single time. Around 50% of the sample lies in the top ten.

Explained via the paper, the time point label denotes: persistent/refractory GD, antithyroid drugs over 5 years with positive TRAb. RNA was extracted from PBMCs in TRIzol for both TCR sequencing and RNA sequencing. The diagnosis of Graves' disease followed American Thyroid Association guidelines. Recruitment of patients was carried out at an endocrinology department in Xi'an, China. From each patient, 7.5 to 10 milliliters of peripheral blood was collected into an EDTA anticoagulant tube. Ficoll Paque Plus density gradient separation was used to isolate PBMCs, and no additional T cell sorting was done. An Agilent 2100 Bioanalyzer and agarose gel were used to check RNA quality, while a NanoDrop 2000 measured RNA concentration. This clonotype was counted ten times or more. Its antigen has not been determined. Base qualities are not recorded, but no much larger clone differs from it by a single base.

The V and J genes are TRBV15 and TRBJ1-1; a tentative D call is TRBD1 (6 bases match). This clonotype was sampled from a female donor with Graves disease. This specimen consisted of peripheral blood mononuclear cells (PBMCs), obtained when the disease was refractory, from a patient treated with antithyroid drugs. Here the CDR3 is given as CATSGQWNTEAFF. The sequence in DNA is TGTGCCACCAGCGGACAGTGGAACACTGAAGCTTTCTTT.